The rows below give T cell receptor beta chains drawn from one sample of a study of type 1 regulatory T cells. TCRdb passed the reads through MiXCR, listing each CDR3 protein once. Among 68,000 or so distinct CDR3 sequences listed, more than 45% were seen once. These receptors' antigens are unknown. The sequenced material came from cultured non-Tr1 T cells, either the whole culture or a sorted T cell fraction (not recorded which). The receptors shown here come from a human donor in good health. CDR3s include the opening cysteine and the closing phenylalanine or tryptophan. The D gene is left open where the match is weak. Size tells how often a clone was seen (once, few, many) or the class of an expanded clone, and some rows leave it out.

v_call	j_call	d_call	clone_size	cdr3_aa	cdr3_nt
TRBV27	TRBJ2-1	NA	NA	CASQGGTNSYNEQFF	TGTGCCAGCCAGGGGGGTACTAACTCCTACAATGAGCAGTTCTTC
TRBV20-1	TRBJ2-1	TRBD2	few	CSAGRTSGGDEQFF	TGCAGTGCTGGCCGGACTAGCGGGGGCGATGAGCAGTTCTTC
TRBV2	TRBJ2-2	NA	NA	CASRAVKAGELFF	TGTGCCAGCAGAGCGGTAAAGGCCGGGGAGCTGTTTTTT
TRBV12-3/TRBV12-4	TRBJ1-5	NA	few	CASSLAGDQPQHF	TGTGCCAGCAGTTTAGCTGGGGATCAGCCCCAGCATTTT
TRBV7-2	TRBJ2-7	TRBD1	few	CASSARDRVVASSYEQYF	TGTGCCAGCAGCGCACGGGACAGAGTAGTCGCGAGCTCCTACGAGCAGTACTTC
TRBV7-2	TRBJ2-3	TRBD2	few	CASSLVGGITDTQYF	TGTGCCAGCAGCTTAGTCGGGGGGATAACAGATACGCAGTATTTT
TRBV20-1	TRBJ1-2	TRBD1	few	CSARGTGGTSYTF	TGCAGTGCTAGAGGGACAGGGGGCACGAGCTACACCTTC
TRBV3-1	TRBJ2-1	NA	NA	CASSQGLSREQFF	TGTGCCAGCAGCCAAGGGCTTTCGAGGGAGCAGTTCTTC
TRBV7-9	TRBJ2-3	TRBD2	few	CASSLDLAGRTDTQYF	TGTGCCAGCAGCTTAGATCTAGCGGGGAGGACAGATACGCAGTATTTT
TRBV12-3/TRBV12-4	TRBJ2-7	NA	many	CASTAGYEQYF	TGTGCCAGCACCGCCGGCTACGAGCAGTACTTC
TRBV6-2/TRBV6-3	TRBJ1-1	NA	few	CASSYRAGGMNTEAFF	TGTGCCAGCAGTTACCGTGCCGGGGGCATGAACACTGAAGCTTTCTTT
TRBV7-9	TRBJ2-7	NA	few	CASGAYSYEQYF	TGTGCCAGCGGTGCTTACTCCTACGAGCAGTACTTC
TRBV5-1	TRBJ2-3	NA	few	CASSISAGDTQYF	TGCGCCAGCAGCATCTCCGCCGGGGATACGCAGTATTTT
TRBV3-1	TRBJ2-3	NA	NA	CASSQAGISTDTQYF	TGTGCCAGCAGCCAAGCGGGGATAAGCACAGATACGCAGTATTTT
TRBV7-2	TRBJ1-5	TRBD1	NA	CASSPGTGQVNQPQHF	TGTGCCAGCAGCCCGGGGACCGGACAGGTAAATCAGCCCCAGCATTTT
TRBV5-6	TRBJ2-5	NA	once	CASNSKERAWQETQYF	TGTGCCAGCAACTCCAAGGAGAGGGCTTGGCAAGAGACCCAGTACTTC
TRBV20-1	TRBJ2-2	TRBD1	medium-sized	CSARTGNTGELFF	TGCAGTGCCCGGACAGGGAACACCGGGGAGCTGTTTTTT
TRBV27	TRBJ1-4	NA	NA	CASSLTGQGSIDEKLFF	TGTGCCAGCAGTCTGACGGGGCAGGGGAGTATTGATGAAAAACTGTTTTTT